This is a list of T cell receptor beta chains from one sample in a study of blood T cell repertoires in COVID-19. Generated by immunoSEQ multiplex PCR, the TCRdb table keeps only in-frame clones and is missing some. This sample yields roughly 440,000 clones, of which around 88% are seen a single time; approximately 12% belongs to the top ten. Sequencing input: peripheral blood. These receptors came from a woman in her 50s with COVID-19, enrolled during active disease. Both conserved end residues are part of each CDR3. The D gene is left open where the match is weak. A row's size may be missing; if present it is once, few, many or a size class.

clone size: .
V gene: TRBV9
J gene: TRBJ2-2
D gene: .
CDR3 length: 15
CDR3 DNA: TGTGCCAGCAGCGGCGAGGGGACAAACACCGGGGAGCTGTTTTTT
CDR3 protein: CASSGEGTNTGELFF

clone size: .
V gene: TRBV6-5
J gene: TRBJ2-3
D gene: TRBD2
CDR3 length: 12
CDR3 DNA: TGTGCCGCAAGGACTAGCGCAGATACGCAGTATTTT
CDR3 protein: CAARTSADTQYF

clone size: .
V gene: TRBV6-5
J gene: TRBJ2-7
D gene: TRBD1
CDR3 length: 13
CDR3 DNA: TGTGCCAGCAAGGGACAGACAAGGCACGAGCAGTACTTC
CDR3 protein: CASKGQTRHEQYF

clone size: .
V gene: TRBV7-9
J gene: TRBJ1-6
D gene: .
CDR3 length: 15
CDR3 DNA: TGTGCCAGCACCCTACAGGGTAACAGTAATTCACCCCTCCACTTT
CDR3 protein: CASTLQGNSNSPLHF

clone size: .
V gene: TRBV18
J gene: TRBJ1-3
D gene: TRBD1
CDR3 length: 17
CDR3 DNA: TGTGCCAGCTCACCAACCTCGGGACAGAGCTCTGGAAACACCATATATTTT
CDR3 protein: CASSPTSGQSSGNTIYF

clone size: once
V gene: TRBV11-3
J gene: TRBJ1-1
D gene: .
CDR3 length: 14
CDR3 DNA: TGTGCCAGCAGCTTAAGATCAGGGGACACTGAAGCTTTCTTT
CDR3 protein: CASSLRSGDTEAFF

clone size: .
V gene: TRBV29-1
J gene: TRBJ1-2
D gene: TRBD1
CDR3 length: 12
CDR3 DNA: TGCAGCGTTGTTGGGGGACAGATCGGCTACACCTTC
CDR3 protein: CSVVGGQIGYTF

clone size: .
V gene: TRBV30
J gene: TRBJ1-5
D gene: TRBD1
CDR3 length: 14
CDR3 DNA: TGTGCCTGGAGGGGGACAGGGGGAAGTCAGCCCCAGCATTTT
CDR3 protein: CAWRGTGGSQPQHF

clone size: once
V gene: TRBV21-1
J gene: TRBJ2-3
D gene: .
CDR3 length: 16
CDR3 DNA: TGTGCCAGCAGCGCCCCTAGCGGGGAGTGGAAAGATACGCAGTATTTT
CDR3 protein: CASSAPSGEWKDTQYF

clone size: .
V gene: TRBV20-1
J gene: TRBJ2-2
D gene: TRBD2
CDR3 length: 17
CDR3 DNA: TGCAGTGCTAGTTCTGCTAGCGGGGGGCCAAACACCGGGGAGCTGTTTTTT
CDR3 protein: CSASSASGGPNTGELFF

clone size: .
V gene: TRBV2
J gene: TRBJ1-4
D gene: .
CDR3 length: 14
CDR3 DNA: TGTGCCAGCAGCGAATCTGGCGAGGATGAAAAACTGTTTTTT
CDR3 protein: CASSESGEDEKLFF

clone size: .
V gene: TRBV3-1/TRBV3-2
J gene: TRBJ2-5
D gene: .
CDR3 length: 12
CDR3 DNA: TGTGCCAGCAGCCAGACACTTGAGACCCAGTACTTC
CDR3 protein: CASSQTLETQYF

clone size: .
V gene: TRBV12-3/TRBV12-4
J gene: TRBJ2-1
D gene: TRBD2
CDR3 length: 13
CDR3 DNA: TGTGCCAGCCGGACTAGCGGGTACAATGAGCAGTTCTTC
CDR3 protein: CASRTSGYNEQFF

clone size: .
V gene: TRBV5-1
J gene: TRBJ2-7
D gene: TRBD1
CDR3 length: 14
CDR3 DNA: TGCGCCAGCAGCCAGTGGACAGGGGCATACGAGCAGTACTTC
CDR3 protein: CASSQWTGAYEQYF

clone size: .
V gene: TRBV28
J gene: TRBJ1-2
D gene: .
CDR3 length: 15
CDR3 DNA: TGTGCCAGCAGCCCCCCGCGGAGGGACCTCTATGGCTACACCTTC
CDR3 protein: CASSPPRRDLYGYTF

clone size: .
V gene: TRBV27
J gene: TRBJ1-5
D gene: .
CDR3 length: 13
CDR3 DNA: TGTGCCAGCCTCCCCGTGGCGGGCCAGCCCCAGCATTTT
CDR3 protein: CASLPVAGQPQHF

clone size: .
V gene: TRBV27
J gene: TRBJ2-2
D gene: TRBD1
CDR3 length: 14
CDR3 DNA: TGTGCCAGCAGTCTAGGGGGCACGGTCGGGGAGCTGTTTTTT
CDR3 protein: CASSLGGTVGELFF

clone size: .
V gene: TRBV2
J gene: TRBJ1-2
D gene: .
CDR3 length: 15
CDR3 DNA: TGTGCCAGCAGTGCGATGGGGGCTTCTAACTATGGCTACACCTTC
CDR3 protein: CASSAMGASNYGYTF

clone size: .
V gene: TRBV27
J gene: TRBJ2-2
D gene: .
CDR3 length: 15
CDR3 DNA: TGTGCCAGCAGATGGCAGGGGGGCGATACCGGGGAGCTGTTTTTT
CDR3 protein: CASRWQGGDTGELFF

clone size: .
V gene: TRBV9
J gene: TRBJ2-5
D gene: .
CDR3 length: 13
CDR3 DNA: TGTGCCAGCAGCCCTCGGTACCAAGAGACCCAGTACTTC
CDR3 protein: CASSPRYQETQYF

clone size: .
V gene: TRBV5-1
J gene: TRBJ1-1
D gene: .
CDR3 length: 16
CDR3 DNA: TGCGCCAGCAGCTTGGAGATTCAAGGGGAGAACACTGAAGCTTTCTTT
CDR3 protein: CASSLEIQGENTEAFF

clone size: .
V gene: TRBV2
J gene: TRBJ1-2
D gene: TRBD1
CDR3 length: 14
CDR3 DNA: TGTGCCAGCAGTGAGGGTCAGGGGGAGGATGGCTACACCTTC
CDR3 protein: CASSEGQGEDGYTF

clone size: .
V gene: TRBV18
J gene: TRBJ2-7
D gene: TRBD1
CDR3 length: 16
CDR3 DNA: TGTGCCAGCTCACCACCAGGGGGCAGGGTACCCTACGAGCAGTACTTC
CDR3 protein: CASSPPGGRVPYEQYF

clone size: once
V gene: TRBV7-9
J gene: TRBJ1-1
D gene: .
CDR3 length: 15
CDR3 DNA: TGTGCCAGCAGCTTGGGGACATACGTCAACACTGAAGCTTTCTTT
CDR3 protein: CASSLGTYVNTEAFF

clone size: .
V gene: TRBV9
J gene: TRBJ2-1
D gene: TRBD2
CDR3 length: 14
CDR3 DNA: TGTGCCAGCAGCGTGACTAGCGGGGGGAATGAGCAGTTCTTC
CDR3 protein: CASSVTSGGNEQFF

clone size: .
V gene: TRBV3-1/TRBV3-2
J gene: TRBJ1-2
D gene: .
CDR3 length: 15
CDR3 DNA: TGTGCCAGCAGCCAAGGCAGGGGACCTAACTATGGCTACACCTTC
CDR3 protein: CASSQGRGPNYGYTF

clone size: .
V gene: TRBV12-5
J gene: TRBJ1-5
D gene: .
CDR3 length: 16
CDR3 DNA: TGTGCTAGTGGTTTGGGGCGGGGGTTGACGGATCAGCCCCAGCATTTT
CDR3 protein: CASGLGRGLTDQPQHF

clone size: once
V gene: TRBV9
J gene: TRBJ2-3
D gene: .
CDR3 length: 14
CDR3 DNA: TGTGCCAGCAGCGCTTGGGGGGTAGCAGATACGCAGTATTTT
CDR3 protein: CASSAWGVADTQYF

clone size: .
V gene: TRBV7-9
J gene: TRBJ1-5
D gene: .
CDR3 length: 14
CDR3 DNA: TGTGCCAGCAGCTCGGATACAGGCAACGGGCCCCAGCATTTT
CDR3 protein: CASSSDTGNGPQHF

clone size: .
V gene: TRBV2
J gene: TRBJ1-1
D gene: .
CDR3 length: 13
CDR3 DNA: TGTGCCACCCAAGGGGATTTGAACACTGAAGCTTTCTTT
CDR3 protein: CATQGDLNTEAFF

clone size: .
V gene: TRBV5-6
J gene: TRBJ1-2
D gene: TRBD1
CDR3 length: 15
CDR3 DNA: TGTGCCAGCGGTTCACAGGGGCAAACTAACTATGGCTACACCTTC
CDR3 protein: CASGSQGQTNYGYTF

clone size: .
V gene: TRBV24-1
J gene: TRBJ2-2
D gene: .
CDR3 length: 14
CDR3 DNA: TGTGCCACCAGTGATCATACTAGCACCGGGGAGCTGTTTTTT
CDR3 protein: CATSDHTSTGELFF

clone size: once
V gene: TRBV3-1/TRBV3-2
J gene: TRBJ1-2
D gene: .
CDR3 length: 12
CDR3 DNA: TGTGCCAGCAGCTCCGACGGGGGGGGCTACACCTTC
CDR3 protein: CASSSDGGGYTF

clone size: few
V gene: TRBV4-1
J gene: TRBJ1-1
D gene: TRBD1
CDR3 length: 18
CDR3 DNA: TGCGCCAGCAGCCCTAAACCCAGACCAGGGGGCCTGAACACTGAAGCTTTCTTT
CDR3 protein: CASSPKPRPGGLNTEAFF